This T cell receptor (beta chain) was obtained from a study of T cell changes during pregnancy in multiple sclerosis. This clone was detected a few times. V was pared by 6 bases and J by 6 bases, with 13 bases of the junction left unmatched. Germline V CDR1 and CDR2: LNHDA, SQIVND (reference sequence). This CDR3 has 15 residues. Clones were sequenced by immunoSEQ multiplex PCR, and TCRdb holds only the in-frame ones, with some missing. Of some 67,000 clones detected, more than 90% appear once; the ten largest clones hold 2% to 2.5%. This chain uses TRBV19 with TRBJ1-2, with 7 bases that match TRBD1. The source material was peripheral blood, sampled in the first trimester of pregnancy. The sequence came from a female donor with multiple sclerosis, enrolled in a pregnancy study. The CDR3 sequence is CASSVIETGWNGYTF. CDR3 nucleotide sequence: TGTGCCAGTAGCGTGATAGAGACAGGGTGGAATGGCTACACCTTC.